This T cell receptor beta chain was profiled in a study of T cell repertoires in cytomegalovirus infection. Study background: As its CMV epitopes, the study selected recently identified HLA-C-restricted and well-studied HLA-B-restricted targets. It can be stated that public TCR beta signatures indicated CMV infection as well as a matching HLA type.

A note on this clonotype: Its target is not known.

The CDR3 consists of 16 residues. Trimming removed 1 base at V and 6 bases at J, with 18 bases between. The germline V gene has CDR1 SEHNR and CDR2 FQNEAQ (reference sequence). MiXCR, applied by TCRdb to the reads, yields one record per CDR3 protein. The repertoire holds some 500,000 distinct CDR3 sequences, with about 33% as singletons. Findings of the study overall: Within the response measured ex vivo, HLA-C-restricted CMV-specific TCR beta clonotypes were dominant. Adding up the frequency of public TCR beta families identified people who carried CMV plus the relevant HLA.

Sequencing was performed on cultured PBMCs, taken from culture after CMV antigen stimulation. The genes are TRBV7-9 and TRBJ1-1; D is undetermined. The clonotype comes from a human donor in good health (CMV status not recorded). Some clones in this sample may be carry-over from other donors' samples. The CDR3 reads CASSLVRGATGPEAFF. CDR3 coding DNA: TGTGCCAGCAGCTTAGTTCGGGGAGCAACTGGCCCTGAAGCTTTCTTT.